This T cell receptor beta chain was identified in a study of cytomegalovirus exposure and HLA in healthy donors. V shed 6 bases, J shed 7 bases, and the junction held 4 bases outside the gene matches. Per germline, CDR1 GTSNPN and CDR2 SVGIG (reference sequence). The CDR3 is 12 amino acids. It was with 60 Vbeta and 13 Jbeta primers that the PCR ran. Libraries were prepared by immunoSEQ multiplex PCR; TCRdb keeps only in-frame clonotypes and omits some of them. Here the sample spans 95,000 to 100,000 clones, approximately 85% being singletons. As concerns this clone: Its antigen is not identified.

Study findings and constraints: Rarity marked most TCR sequences, yet some public TCRs occurred in many donors. Another analysis was done later, and it associated 17,000 or so TCR beta sequences with HLA alleles at 0.05 false discovery rate.

Source material: PBMCs. This clonotype was sampled from a man aged 30-40 years in good health and CMV-seronegative. The genes are TRBV30 and TRBJ1-4; 8 nucleotides align to TRBD1. The CDR3 protein is CACQGASEKLFF. CDR3 DNA: TGTGCCTGCCAGGGGGCGAGTGAAAAACTGTTTTTT. Full variable domain (rest looked up from reference TRBV30 and TRBJ1-4): SQTIHQWPATLVQPVGSPLSLECTVEGTSNPNLYWYRQAAGRGLQLLFYSVGIGQISSEVPQNLSASRPQDRQFILSSKKLLLSDSGFYLCACQGASEKLFFGSGTQLSVL.